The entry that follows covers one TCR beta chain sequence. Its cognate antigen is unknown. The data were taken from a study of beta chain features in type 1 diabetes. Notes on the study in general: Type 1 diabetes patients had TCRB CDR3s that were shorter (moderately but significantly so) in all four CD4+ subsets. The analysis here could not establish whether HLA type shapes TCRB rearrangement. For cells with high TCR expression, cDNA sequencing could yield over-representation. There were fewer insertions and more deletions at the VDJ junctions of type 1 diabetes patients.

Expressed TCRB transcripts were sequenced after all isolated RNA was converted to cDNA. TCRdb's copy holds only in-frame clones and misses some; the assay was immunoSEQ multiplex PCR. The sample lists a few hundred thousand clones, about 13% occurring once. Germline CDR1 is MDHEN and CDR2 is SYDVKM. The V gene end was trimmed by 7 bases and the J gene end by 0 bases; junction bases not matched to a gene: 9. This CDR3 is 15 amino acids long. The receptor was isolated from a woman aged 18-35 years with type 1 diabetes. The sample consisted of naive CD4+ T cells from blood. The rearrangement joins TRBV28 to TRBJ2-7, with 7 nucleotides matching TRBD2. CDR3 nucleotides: TGTGCCAGCATGCGGGAGTGGAGGGCCTCCTACGAGCAGTACTTC. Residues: CASMREWRASYEQYF.